The entry that follows covers one T cell receptor (gamma chain) sequence. The antigen is undetermined. In the same sample, other DNA sequences code for this CDR3. Sequences come from RNA converted to cDNA by reverse transcription. The CDR3 regions were amplified by multiplex PCR from V-gene primers to a constant-region primer. TCRdb repeated clone calling on the multiplex PCR reads with CATT. The sample yields 25,000 to 35,000 gamma-chain clones, roughly 20% seen once. The data were taken from a study of Vδ1+ human thymocytes. Study findings and constraints: Unexpected Vdelta2 sequences could cause misinterpretation of bulk repertoire data. Thymic TRG and TRD repertoires appeared highly polyclonal, with Gaussian CDR3 length distributions.

The germline V gene has CDR1 VINAFY and CDR2 YDVSNSKD. Unmatched junction bases numbered 6, after V lost 0 bases and J lost 4 bases. This CDR3 comprises 14 residues. This chain connects TRGV5 to TRGJ1 or TRGJ2. This clonotype was obtained from a boy under two years old who had congenital heart surgery. The specimen sequenced was Vdelta1+ gamma-delta thymocytes from the thymus. Indicated subset: FACS-sorted CD3+ TCRalphabeta- TCRVdelta1+ TCRVdelta2- thymocytes. CDR3 sequence reads: CATWDRPPYYKKLF. The CDR3 DNA reads as TGTGCCACCTGGGACAGGCCGCCATATTATAAGAAACTCTTT.